This T cell receptor (beta chain) is from a study of cytomegalovirus exposure and HLA in healthy donors. Both 60 Vbeta primers and 13 Jbeta primers went into the PCR. Method: immunoSEQ multiplex PCR; TCRdb's copy keeps in-frame clones and lacks some. The sample holds about 92,000 clones, roughly 80% seen once. CDR1 MRHNA and CDR2 SNTAGT come from the germline V gene. V was pared by 8 bases and J by 6 bases, with 16 bases between. CDR3 length: 13 amino acids. The origin of this receptor is a man in his fifties in good health and CMV-seropositive. The sequencing sample was made of PBMCs. The rearrangement links TRBV6-4 to TRBJ1-2; D might be TRBD1 (5 bases). CDR3 nucleotide sequence: TGTGCCAGCCGCCAGACGGGGGGGGATGGCTACACCTTC. Translating it yields CASRQTGGDGYTF.